The 20 T cell receptor beta chains below all came from one sample that was sequenced in a study of CD8+CD57+ T cells in acquired aplastic anemia. Patients chosen for sequencing had CD8+CD57+ cells that had expanded, as shown by flow cytometry. The use of genomic DNA as template underpinned the TCR beta VDJ and CDR3 profiling. Each CDR3 protein is one row after TCRdb ran MiXCR on the reads. The repertoire has roughly 200,000 distinct CDR3 sequences, about 60% of them found once; the top ten carry about 60%. Sequenced: sorted CD4+, CD8+, or CD8+CD57+ T cells (not recorded which) from PBMCs. These receptors all stem from a human donor with aplastic anemia.

The CDR3 DNA reads as TGTGCCAGCAGCTTGGGGGCAGGGAACAATAATGAAAAACTGTTTTTT. Translation gives CASSLGAGNNNEKLFF. The gene calls are TRBV5-4 and TRBJ1-4; D is perhaps TRBD1 (5 bases). The V gene lost 0 bases and the J gene lost 4 bases, with 13 bases spanning the gap. This CDR3 is 16 amino acids long. The V gene's germline CDR1 is SGHNT and CDR2 YYREEE (reference sequence).

The V and J genes are TRBV5-1 and TRBJ2-1; 9 bases are a match to TRBD1. Germline lookup yields CDR1 SGHRS and CDR2 YFSETQ. This CDR3 is 15 amino acids long. The V gene end was trimmed by 8 bases and the J gene end by 4 bases; junction bases not matched to a gene: 10. Written as DNA, the CDR3 is TGCGCCAGTAGTGGGGGGGACAGGGTTTACAATGAGCAGTTCTTC. It specifies CASSGGDRVYNEQFF.

The V call is TRBV19, the J call TRBJ1-3, with 7 bases lining up with TRBD1. The V and J ends lost 8 bases and 5 bases, in that order; junction bases with no gene match: 6. Germline CDR1 and CDR2: LNHDA and SQIVND (reference sequence). The CDR3 is made up of 13 amino acids. The CDR3 reads CASSGTERNTIYF. CDR3 coding DNA: TGTGCCAGTTCCGGGACAGAGAGAAACACCATATATTTT.

In this sample, this clonotype turned up a few times. The gene calls are TRBV15 and TRBJ2-1; D is uncertain. The V gene's germline CDR1 is LNHNV and CDR2 YYDKDF (reference sequence). This CDR3 contains 14 residues. Deletions cut 0 bases from V and 7 bases from J, with 10 bases between. The DNA of the CDR3 is TGTGCCACCAGCAGAGATTGGTCCCTGAATGAGCAGTTCTTC. As protein: CATSRDWSLNEQFF. The complete variable domain, with remaining parts taken from reference TRBV15 and TRBJ2-1, reads DAMVIQNPRYQVTQFGKPVTLSCSQTLNHNVMYWYQQKSSQAPKLLFHYYDKDFNNEADTPDNFQSRRPNTSFCFLDIRSPGLGDTAMYLCATSRDWSLNEQFFGPGTRLTVL.

The chain has TRBV5-5 and TRBJ1-5, with TRBD1 matching 7 bases. The CDR3 sequence is 14 residues long. Germline lookup yields CDR1 SGHKS and CDR2 YYEKEE (reference sequence). V dropped 4 bases and J dropped 3; count of bases not matched to a gene: 4. The DNA of the CDR3 is TGTGCCAGCAGCCTCGACAGGGTCAATCAGCCCCAGCATTTT. Its translation: CASSLDRVNQPQHF.

This rearrangement joins TRBV7-2 to TRBJ1-5; no definite D call. The germline CDR1 and CDR2 sequences are SGHTA and FQGNSA. Trimming cost V 5 bases and J 4 bases, with 9 bases left between them. This CDR3 is 13 amino acids long. The chain's CDR3 is CASSPGENQPQHF. In nucleotides, the CDR3 is TGTGCCAGCAGCCCGGGAGAAAATCAGCCCCAGCATTTT.

The chain joins TRBV5-1 to TRBJ2-1, with D maybe TRBD1 (6 bases). V shed 4 bases and J shed 4 bases, with 12 bases lying between them. The CDR3 loop spans 14 amino acids. CDR1 SGHRS and CDR2 YFSETQ come from the germline V gene. The DNA for the CDR3 is TGCGCCAGCAGCAGCTTACAGGGTTACAATGAGCAGTTCTTC. Encoded protein: CASSSLQGYNEQFF. Full variable domain (rest looked up from reference TRBV5-1 and TRBJ2-1): KAGVTQTPRYLIKTRGQQVTLSCSPISGHRSVSWYQQTPGQGLQFLFEYFSETQRNKGNFPGRFSGRQFSNSRSEMNVSTLELGDSALYLCASSSLQGYNEQFFGPGTRLTVL.

The table lists this clonotype with a count of one. The rearrangement uses TRBV19 and TRBJ1-5; D possibly corresponds to TRBD1 (5 bases). This CDR3 comprises 13 residues. CDR1 and CDR2 (germline): LNHDA, SQIVND (reference sequence). Trimming removed 11 bases at V and 4 bases at J, with 15 bases between. Here the CDR3 DNA reads TGTGCCGTCGACCGGGGGGGAAATCAGCCCCAGCATTTT. Residues: CAVDRGGNQPQHF.

The chain has TRBV19 and TRBJ2-1; D may be TRBD2 (6 bases). Germline loops: CDR1 LNHDA, CDR2 SQIVND (reference sequence). The length of the CDR3 is 14 residues. Trimming shortened V by 7 bases and J by 4 bases, and 14 bases separated the two germline ends. The CDR3 region has the DNA TGTGCCAGTACCACAGAGGAGGGGTACAATGAGCAGTTCTTC. Its translation is CASTTEEGYNEQFF.

This clonotype was recorded only once. V is TRBV19 and J is TRBJ2-3, with D possibly TRBD2 on 6 matching bases. Germline assignment: CDR1 LNHDA and CDR2 SQIVND (reference sequence). The CDR3 totals 15 residues. The V gene lost 5 bases and the J gene lost 4 bases, with 16 bases spanning the gap. CDR3 residues: CASSPLRGKPDTQYF. Written as DNA, the CDR3 is TGTGCCAGTAGTCCCTTACGGGGGAAGCCAGATACGCAGTATTTT.

The chain recombines TRBV9 with TRBJ2-7; D gene unclear. Germline lookup yields CDR1 SGDLS and CDR2 YYNGEE. Between the trimmed V and J ends, which lost 0 bases and 4 bases, there was a span of 8 bases. There are 13 residues in the CDR3. CDR3: CASSVGSQYEQYF. As DNA, the CDR3 is TGTGCCAGCAGCGTAGGAAGCCAGTACGAGCAGTACTTC.

There are many counts of this clonotype. The chain combines TRBV2 with TRBJ2-1, with D uncertain. Germline CDR1 SNHLY, CDR2 FYNNEI. Trimming cost V 7 bases and J 5 bases, with 6 bases left between them. The CDR3 sequence is 11 residues long. The CDR3 bases are TGTGCCAGCACCGACAACAATGAGCAGTTCTTC. Protein: CASTDNNEQFF.

The rearrangement joins TRBV7-8 to TRBJ2-1; D may be TRBD2 (5 bases). CDR1 and CDR2 (germline): SGHVS, FQNEAQ. Trimming stripped 6 bases from V and 10 bases from J, with 19 bases between. The CDR3 runs to 14 residues. The CDR3 DNA reads TGTGCCAGCAGTGGAGAGGGCAGGTACTACGAGCAGTTCTTC. Amino acids: CASSGEGRYYEQFF.

V usage is TRBV15 and J usage is TRBJ1-1; 8 nucleotides line up with TRBD1. This CDR3 has 14 residues. Germline CDR1 and CDR2: LNHNV and YYDKDF (reference sequence). With 4 bases clipped from V and 1 base from J, the junction kept 2 bases outside the gene matches. CDR3 DNA sequence: TGTGCCACCAGCATCGACAGGGGGAACACTGAAGCTTTCTTT. Its protein is CATSIDRGNTEAFF.

This clonotype appeared a single time. At one end, the junction sequence differs from germline, possibly due to a read error. This sequence joins TRBV7-9 and TRBJ2-7, with D perhaps given as TRBD1 or TRBD2 (5 bases each). The CDR3 consists of 11 residues. The germline CDR1 and CDR2 sequences are SEHNR and FQNEAQ (reference sequence). The CDR3 DNA sequence: TGTGCCAGCAGCTCCTACGGGGCTGATTTTTTC. This encodes CASSSYGADFF.

The rearrangement uses TRBV19 and TRBJ1-1; no reliable D call. CDR1 and CDR2 (germline): LNHDA, SQIVND (reference sequence). CDR3 length equals 12 residues. Trimming took 3 bases from V and 4 from J, leaving 6 bases between them. The CDR3 here is CASSIGLTEAFF. CDR3 nucleotides: TGTGCCAGTAGTATCGGACTCACTGAAGCTTTCTTT. Complete variable domain (other parts from reference TRBV19 and TRBJ1-1): DGGITQSPKYLFRKEGQNVTLSCEQNLNHDAMYWYRQDPGQGLRLIYYSQIVNDFQKGDIAEGYSVSREKKESFPLTVTSAQKNPTAFYLCASSIGLTEAFFGQGTRLTVV.

The V call is TRBV24-1, the J call TRBJ2-7; possible D gene TRBD2, 6 bases. CDR3 size: 14 residues. The germline V gene encodes CDR1 KGHDR and CDR2 SFDVKD. Trimming pared 5 bases from V and 2 bases from J, leaving 12 bases between. The CDR3 protein is CATSARERTYEQYF. CDR3 DNA: TGTGCCACCAGTGCCCGGGAGCGAACCTACGAGCAGTACTTC.

The gene calls are TRBV19 and TRBJ2-7; 7 bases are a match to TRBD1. Losses at the gene ends were 6 bases for V and 5 bases for J; bases not matched to a gene: 7. CDR1 LNHDA and CDR2 SQIVND come from the germline V gene (reference sequence). The CDR3 extends over 13 amino acids. The CDR3 DNA is TGTGCCAGTAGGCCGACAGGGATGAACGAGCAGTACTTC. Translating gives CASRPTGMNEQYF.

This chain joins TRBV19 and TRBJ1-5; D unclear. Germline values: CDR1 LNHDA, CDR2 SQIVND (reference sequence). Trimming cost V 2 bases and J 6 bases, with 5 bases left between them. This CDR3 has 12 residues. Here the CDR3 DNA reads TGTGCCAGTAGTATACCCCCTCAGCCCCAGCATTTT. Translating it yields CASSIPPQPQHF. Supplemented by reference TRBV19 and TRBJ1-5, the full variable domain reads DGGITQSPKYLFRKEGQNVTLSCEQNLNHDAMYWYRQDPGQGLRLIYYSQIVNDFQKGDIAEGYSVSREKKESFPLTVTSAQKNPTAFYLCASSIPPQPQHFGDGTRLSIL.

The J gene is TRBJ1-2, the V gene TRBV24-1; tentative D call: TRBD1 (6 bases). V was trimmed by 4 bases and J by 6 bases, leaving 14 bases between them. CDR1 is KGHDR, CDR2 SFDVKD, per germline. This CDR3 has 14 amino acids. The chain's CDR3 is CATSDPRGFDGYTF. CDR3 in DNA: TGTGCCACCAGTGACCCAAGGGGGTTTGATGGCTACACCTTC.